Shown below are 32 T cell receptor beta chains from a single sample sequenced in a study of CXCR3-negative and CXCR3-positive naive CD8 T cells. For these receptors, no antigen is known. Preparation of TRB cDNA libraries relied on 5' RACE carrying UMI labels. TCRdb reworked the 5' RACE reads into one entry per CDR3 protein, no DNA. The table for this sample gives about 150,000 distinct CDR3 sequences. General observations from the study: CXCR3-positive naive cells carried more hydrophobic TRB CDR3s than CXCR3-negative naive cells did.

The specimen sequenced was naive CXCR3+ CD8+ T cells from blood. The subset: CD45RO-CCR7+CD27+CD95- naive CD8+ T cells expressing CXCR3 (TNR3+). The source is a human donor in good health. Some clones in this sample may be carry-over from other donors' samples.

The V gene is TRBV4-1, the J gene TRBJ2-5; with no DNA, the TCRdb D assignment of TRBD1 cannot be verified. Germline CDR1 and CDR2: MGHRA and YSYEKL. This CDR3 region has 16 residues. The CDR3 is CASSQGPTGAIETQYF.

The CDR3 loop is CASSLGAQTDHEQYF. V gene TRBV13 combines with J gene TRBJ2-7. The germline V gene encodes CDR1 PRHDT and CDR2 FYEKMQ (reference sequence). The CDR3 spans 15 residues.

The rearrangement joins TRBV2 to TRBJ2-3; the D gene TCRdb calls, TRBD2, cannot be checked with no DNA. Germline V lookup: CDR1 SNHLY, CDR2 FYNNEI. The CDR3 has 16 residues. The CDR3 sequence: CASSILAGGLTDTQYF.

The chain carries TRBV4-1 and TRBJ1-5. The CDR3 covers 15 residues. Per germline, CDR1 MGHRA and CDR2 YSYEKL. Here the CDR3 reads CASSQDVKINQPQHF.

CDR3 loop: CASSSRDRPYNEQFF. V gene TRBV28 combines with J gene TRBJ2-1; TCRdb's assignment of TRBD1 cannot be checked, as there is no DNA. Germline V lookup: CDR1 MDHEN, CDR2 SYDVKM. The CDR3 contains 15 residues.

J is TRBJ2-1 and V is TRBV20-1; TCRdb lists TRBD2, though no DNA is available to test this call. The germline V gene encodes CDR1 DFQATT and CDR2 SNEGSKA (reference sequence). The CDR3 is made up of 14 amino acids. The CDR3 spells CSASPGLAGYEQFF.

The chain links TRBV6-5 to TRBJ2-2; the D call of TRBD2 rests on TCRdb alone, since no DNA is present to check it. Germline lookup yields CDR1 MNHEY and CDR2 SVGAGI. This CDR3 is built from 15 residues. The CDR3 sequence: CASTRLAGGTGELFF.

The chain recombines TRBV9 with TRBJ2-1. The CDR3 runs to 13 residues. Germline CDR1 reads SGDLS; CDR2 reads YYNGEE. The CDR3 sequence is CASSASNENEQFF.

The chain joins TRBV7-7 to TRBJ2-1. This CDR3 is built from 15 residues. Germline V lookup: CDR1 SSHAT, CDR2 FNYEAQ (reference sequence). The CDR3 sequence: CASSQDPSSYNEQFF.

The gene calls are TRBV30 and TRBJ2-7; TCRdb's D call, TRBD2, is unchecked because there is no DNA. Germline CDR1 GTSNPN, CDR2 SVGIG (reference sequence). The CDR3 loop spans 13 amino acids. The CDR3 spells CAWSVIPQGEQYF.

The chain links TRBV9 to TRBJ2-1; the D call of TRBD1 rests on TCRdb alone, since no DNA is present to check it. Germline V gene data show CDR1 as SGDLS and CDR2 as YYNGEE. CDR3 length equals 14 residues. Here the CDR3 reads CASSGGSQGDEQFF.

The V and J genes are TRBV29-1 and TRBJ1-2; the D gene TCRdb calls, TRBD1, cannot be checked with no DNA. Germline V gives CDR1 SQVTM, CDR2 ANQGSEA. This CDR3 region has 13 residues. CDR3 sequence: CSVPEQGAVIYTF.

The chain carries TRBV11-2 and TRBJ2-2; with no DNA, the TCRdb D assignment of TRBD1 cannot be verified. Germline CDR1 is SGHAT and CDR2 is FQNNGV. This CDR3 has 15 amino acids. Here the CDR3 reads CASSLWQGTTGELFF.

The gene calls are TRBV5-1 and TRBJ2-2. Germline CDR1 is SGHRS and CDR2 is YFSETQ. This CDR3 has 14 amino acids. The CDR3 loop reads CASSVDRSTGELFF.

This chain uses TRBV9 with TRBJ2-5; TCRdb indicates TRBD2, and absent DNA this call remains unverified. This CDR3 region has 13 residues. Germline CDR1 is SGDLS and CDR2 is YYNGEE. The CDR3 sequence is CASSVWEKETQYF.

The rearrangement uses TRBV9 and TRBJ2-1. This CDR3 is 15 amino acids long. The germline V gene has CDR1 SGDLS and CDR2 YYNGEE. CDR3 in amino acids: CASSVVDGDFNEQFF.

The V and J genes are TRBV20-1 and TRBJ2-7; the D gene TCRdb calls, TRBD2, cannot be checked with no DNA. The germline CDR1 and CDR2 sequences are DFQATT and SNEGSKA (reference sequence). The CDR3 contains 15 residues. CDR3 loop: CSARNLAGGLYEQYF.

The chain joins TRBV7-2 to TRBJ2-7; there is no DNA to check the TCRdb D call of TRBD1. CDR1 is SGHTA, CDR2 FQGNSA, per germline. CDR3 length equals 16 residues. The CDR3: CASSLNGQGFSYEQYF.

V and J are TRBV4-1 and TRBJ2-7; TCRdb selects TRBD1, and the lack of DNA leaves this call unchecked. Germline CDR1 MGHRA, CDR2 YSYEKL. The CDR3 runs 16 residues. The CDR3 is CASSLLDSGSSYEQYF.

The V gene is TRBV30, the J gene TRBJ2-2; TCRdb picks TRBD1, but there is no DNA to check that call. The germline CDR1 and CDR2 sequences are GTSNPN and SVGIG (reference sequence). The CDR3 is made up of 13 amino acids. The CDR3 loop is CAIGRRNTGELFF.

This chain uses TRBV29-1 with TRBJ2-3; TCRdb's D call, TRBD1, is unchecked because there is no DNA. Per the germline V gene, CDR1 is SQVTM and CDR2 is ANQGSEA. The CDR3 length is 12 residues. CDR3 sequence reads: CSLRTGTDTQYF.

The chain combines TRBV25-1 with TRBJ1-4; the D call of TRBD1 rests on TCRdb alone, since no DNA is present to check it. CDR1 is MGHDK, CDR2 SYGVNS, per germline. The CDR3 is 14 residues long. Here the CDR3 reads CASSGGQTNEKLFF.

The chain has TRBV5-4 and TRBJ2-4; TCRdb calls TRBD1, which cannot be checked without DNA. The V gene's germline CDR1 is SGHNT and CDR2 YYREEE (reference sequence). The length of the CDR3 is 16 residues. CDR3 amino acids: CASSFRDIRAKNIQYF.

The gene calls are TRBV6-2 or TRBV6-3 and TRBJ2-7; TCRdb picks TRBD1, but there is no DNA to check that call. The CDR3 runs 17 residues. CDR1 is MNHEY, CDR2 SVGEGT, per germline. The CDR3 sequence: CASSNTLSGTEFYEQYF.

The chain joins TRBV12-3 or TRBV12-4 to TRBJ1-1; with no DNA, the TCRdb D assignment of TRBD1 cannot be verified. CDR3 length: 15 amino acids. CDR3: CASSLPARGGTEAFF.

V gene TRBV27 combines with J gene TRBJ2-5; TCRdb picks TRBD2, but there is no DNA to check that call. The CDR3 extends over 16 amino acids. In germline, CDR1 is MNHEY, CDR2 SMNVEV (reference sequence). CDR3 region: CASSVHPGLAGETQYF.

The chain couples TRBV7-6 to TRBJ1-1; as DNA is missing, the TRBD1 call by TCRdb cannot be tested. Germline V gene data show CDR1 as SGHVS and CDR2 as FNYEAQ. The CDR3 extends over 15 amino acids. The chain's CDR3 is CASSLGQGAGTEAFF.

The CDR3 spells CASSLYLGNEQFF. This chain links TRBV7-3 with TRBJ2-1. CDR1 is SGHTA, CDR2 FQGTGA, per germline. The CDR3 is 13 residues long.

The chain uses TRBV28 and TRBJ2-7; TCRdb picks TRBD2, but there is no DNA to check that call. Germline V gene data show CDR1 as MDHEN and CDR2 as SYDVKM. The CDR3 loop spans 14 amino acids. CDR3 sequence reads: CASSLSGEIYEQYF.

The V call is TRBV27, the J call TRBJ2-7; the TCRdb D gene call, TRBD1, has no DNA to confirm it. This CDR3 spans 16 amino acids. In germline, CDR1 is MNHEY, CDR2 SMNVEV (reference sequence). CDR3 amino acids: CASSPLRGPSSYEQYF.

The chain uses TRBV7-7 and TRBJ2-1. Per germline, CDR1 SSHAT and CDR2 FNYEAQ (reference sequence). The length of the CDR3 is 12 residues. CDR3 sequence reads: CASNPGYNEQFF.

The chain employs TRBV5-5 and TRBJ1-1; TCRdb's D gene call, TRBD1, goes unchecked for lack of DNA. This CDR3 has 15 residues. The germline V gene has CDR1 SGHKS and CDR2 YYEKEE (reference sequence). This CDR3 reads CASSLEWGRRTEAFF.